The subject of this entry is one TCR beta chain. RNA was extracted from bulk tissue without any cell sorting. The library came from three nested PCR rounds adapted from ARM-PCR protocols. TCRdb reprocessed the multiplex PCR reads via MiXCR and lists one record per CDR3 protein. The data contain tens of thousands of distinct CDR3 sequences, around 77% of them singletons. The ends were cut back, 5 bases at V and 0 bases at J, with 16 bases in the middle. The CDR3 has 16 amino acids. Per the germline V gene, CDR1 is MNHNS and CDR2 is SASEGT. The sample is drawn from a study of tumor and adjacent non-tumor tissue in lung cancer.

Sequencing was performed on lung tumor tissue. The chain combines TRBV6-1 with TRBJ1-1; no clear D. This clonotype originated in a woman aged 40 to 49 with non-small cell lung cancer. Written as DNA, the CDR3 is TGTGCCAGCAGTCCCCTGTGGGCTACGGTGAACACTGAAGCTTTCTTT. Translated, it gives CASSPLWATVNTEAFF.